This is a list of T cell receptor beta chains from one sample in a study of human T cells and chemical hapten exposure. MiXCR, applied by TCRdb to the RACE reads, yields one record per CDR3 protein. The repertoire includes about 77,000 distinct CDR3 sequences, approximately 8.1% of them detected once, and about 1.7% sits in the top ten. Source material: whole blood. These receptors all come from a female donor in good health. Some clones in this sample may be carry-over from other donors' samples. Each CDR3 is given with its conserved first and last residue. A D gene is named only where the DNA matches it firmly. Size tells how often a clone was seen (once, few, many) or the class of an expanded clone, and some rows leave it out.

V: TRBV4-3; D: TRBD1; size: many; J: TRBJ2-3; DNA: TGCGCCAGCAGCCCACAGGTTTCCGGGACAGGGGGTGTTTTTGGCACAGATACGCAGTATTTT; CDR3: CASSPQVSGTGGVFGTDTQYF
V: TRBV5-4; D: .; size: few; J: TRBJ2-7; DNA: TGTGCCAGCAGCTTGGACTCTGCGGGGAAAGCCTACGAGCAGTACTTC; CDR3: CASSLDSAGKAYEQYF
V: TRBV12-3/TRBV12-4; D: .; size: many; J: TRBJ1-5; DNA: TGTGCCAGCAGCCCACGTAAGGGAGGTTCGAGCAATCAGCCCCAGCATTTT; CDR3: CASSPRKGGSSNQPQHF
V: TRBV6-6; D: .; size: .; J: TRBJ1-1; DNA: TGTGCCAGCAGTTCCCAGGAGAACACTGAAGCTTTCTTT; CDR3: CASSSQENTEAFF
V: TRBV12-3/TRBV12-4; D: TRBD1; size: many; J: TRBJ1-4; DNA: TGTGCCAGCAGTTCACTTGACAGGGGGCTGAGTGAAAAACTGTTTTTT; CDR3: CASSSLDRGLSEKLFF
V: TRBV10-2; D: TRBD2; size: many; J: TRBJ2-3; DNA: TGCGCCAGCAGTGATCAAGGACTAGCGGGGGGGATCACAGATACGCAGTATTTT; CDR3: CASSDQGLAGGITDTQYF
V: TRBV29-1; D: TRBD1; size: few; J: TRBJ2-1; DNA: TGCAGCGTTGACAGGGGGCGAACCAATGAGCAGTTCTTC; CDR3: CSVDRGRTNEQFF
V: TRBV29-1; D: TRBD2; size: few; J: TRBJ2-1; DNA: TGCAGCGCCGGGACTAGCGAAAACAATGAGCAGTTCTTC; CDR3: CSAGTSENNEQFF
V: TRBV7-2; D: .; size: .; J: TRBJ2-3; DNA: TGTGCCAGCGCCCAAAACCAGTACGGCACAGATACGCAGTATTTT; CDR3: CASAQNQYGTDTQYF
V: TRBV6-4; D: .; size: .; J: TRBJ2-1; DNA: TGTGCCAGCAGTGACTCTAAGGGGGGGCCCTACAATGAGCAGTTCTTC; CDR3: CASSDSKGGPYNEQFF
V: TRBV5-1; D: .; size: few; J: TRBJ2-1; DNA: TGCGCCAGCAGCTGGGGTGGCGGTTGGGAGCAGTTCTTC; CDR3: CASSWGGGWEQFF
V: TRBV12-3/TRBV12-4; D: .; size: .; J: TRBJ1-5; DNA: TGTGCCAGCAGTTTTAGGGAGCCGCCCCAGCATTTT; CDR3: CASSFREPPQHF
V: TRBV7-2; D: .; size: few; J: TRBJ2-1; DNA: TGTGCCAGCAGCTTAATTAGAGCTGAGCAGTTCTTC; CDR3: CASSLIRAEQFF